This T cell receptor beta chain was sequenced in a study of T cell responses to AZD1222 COVID-19 vaccine. The study, taken as a whole, reports: Repertoire sampling occurred only after the peak T cell response. Reportedly, close to half of spike-specific TCRs are directed against unmutated variant regions. Seropositive at baseline were only six AZD1222 recipients. The donor cohort was predominantly white British with a female majority, and clonal diversity may have been underestimated.

Germline CDR1 SGHTA, CDR2 FQGNSA. This CDR3 contains 16 residues. V was clipped by 1 base and J by 1 base; unmatched bases: 6. In the case of this clone: The antigen is unknown.

Here immunoSEQ multiplex PCR was the method, and the copy in TCRdb shows in-frame clones only, minus some. The sample includes approximately 110,000 clones, 89% of them seen just once. The gene calls are TRBV7-2 and TRBJ2-7, with 8 bases lining up with TRBD2. The sequence was obtained from an adult who received the AZD1222 COVID-19 vaccine. This specimen was peripheral blood, taken 28 days after the second AZD1222 dose. The CDR3 here is CASSLEVSGASYEQYF. The CDR3 region has the DNA TGTGCCAGCAGCTTAGAGGTTAGCGGGGCTTCCTACGAGCAGTACTTC.